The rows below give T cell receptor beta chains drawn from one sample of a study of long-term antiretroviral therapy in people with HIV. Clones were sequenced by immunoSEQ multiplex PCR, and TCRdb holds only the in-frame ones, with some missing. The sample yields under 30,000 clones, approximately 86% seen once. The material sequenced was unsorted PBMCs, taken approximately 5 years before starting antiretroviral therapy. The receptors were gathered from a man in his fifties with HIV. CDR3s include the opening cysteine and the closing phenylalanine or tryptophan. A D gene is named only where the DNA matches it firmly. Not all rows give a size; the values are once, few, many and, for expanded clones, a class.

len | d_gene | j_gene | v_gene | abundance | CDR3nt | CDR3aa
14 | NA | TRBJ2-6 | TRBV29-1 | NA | TGCAGCGTTGATTCGGGGCTAGGGGCCAACGTCCTGACTTTC | CSVDSGLGANVLTF
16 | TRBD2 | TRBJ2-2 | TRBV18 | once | TGTGCCAGCTCACCAGGTAGCGGGCCCTACACCGGGGAGCTGTTTTTT | CASSPGSGPYTGELFF
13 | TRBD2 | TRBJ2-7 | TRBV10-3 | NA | TGTGCCATGCGGGGGACTATGGAAGGGGAGCAGTACTTC | CAMRGTMEGEQYF
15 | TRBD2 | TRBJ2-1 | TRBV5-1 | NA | TGCGCCAGCAGCTTGGGCGGGACTACCGACAATGAGCAGTTCTTC | CASSLGGTTDNEQFF
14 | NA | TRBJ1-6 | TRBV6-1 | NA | TGTGCCAGCAGTGAAATGGTCGGTAATTCACCCCTCCACTTT | CASSEMVGNSPLHF
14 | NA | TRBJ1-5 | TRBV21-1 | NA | TGTGCCAGCAGCAAAGGTGGGTTATATCAGCCCCAGCATTTT | CASSKGGLYQPQHF
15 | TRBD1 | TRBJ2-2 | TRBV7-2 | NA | TGTGCCAGCAGCCCTACAGGGGTTCACACCGGGGAGCTGTTTTTT | CASSPTGVHTGELFF
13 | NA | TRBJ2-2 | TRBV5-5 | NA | TGTGCCAGCAGCGTCGGCAGGGGCGGGGAGCTGTTTTTT | CASSVGRGGELFF
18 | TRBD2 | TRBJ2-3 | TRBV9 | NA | TGTGCCAGCAGCGTAGACCCCTGGACTAGCGGAGCGCTAGATACGCAGTATTTT | CASSVDPWTSGALDTQYF
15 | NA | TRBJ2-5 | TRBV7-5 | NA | TGTGCCAGAAGTTCCGCCGGGACATCCCAAGAGACCCAGTACTTC | CARSSAGTSQETQYF
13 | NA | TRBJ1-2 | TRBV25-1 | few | TGTGCCAGCAGCTCCCCCGTTTTGGGGGGCTACACCTTC | CASSSPVLGGYTF
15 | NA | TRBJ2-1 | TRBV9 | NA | TGTGCCAGCAGGAAACCGGGACTCCAATTTAATGAGCAGTTCTTC | CASRKPGLQFNEQFF
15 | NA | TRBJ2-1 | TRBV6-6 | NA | TGTGCCAGCAGAGGACTGACCCCCCCCTACAATGAGCAGTTCTTC | CASRGLTPPYNEQFF
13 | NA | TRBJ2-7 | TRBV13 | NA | TGTGCCAGCAGCTTAGGGCTTACCTACGAGCAGTACTTC | CASSLGLTYEQYF
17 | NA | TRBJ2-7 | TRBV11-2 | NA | TGTGCCAGCAGCTTAGCTATCCGGACGGAGACCGGTTATGAGCAGTACTTC | CASSLAIRTETGYEQYF
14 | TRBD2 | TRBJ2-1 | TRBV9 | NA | TGTGCCAGCAGCTCAATTAGCGGGAGCTATGAGCAGTTCTTC | CASSSISGSYEQFF
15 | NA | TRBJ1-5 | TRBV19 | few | TGTGCCAGTAGTATTAGTCGCCAGCTCAATCAGCCCCAGCATTTT | CASSISRQLNQPQHF
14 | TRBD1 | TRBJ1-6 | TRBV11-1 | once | TGTGCCAGCAATGACAGGGGAATGGGTTCACCCCTCCACTTT | CASNDRGMGSPLHF
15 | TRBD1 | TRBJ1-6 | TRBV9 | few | TGTGCCAGCAGCGCTGGACAGGTCGAAAATTCACCCCTCCACTTT | CASSAGQVENSPLHF
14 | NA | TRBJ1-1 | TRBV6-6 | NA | TGTGCCAGCAGTTACAACGGGGTGAACACTGAAGCTTTCTTT | CASSYNGVNTEAFF
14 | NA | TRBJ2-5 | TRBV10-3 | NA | TGTGCCACGCGAAACCACGACAGACAAGAGACCCAGTACTTC | CATRNHDRQETQYF
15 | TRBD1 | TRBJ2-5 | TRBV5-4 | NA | TGTGCCAGCAGCTTGGGACAGGGGCCACAAGAGACCCAGTACTTC | CASSLGQGPQETQYF
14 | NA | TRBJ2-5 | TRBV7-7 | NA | TGTGCCAGCAGCCAATCTACGTGGGCGGAGACCCAGTACTTC | CASSQSTWAETQYF
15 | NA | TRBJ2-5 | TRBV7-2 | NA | TGTGCCAGCAGCTTGGGGTCGGGGGGCCCAGAGACCCAGTACTTC | CASSLGSGGPETQYF
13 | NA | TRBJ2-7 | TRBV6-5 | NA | TGTGCCAGCGGCGGTGCCTCCTACTACGAGCAGTACTTC | CASGGASYYEQYF
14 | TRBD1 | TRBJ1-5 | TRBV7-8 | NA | TGTGCCAGCAGCCTTTGGACAGGGGGCCAGCCCCAGCATTTT | CASSLWTGGQPQHF
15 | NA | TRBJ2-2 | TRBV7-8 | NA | TGTGCCAGCAGCCGGAACCGGGGGAACACCGGGGAGCTGTTTTTT | CASSRNRGNTGELFF
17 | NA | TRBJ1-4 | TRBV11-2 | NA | TGTGCCAGCAGCTTAGGACGCAGGGGTACAGCTAATGAAAAACTGTTTTTT | CASSLGRRGTANEKLFF
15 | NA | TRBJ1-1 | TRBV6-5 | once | TGTGCCAGCAGTGCCTCAGCGGACTGGACTCGTGAAGCTTTCTTT | CASSASADWTREAFF